The next 19 T cell receptor beta chains were all read from a single sample in a study of blood T cell repertoires in COVID-19. TCRdb's copy holds only in-frame clones and misses some; the assay was immunoSEQ multiplex PCR. The sample shows hundreds of thousands of clones, 85% to 90% of them seen only once. Sequencing was performed on peripheral blood. The receptor source for this set is a man aged 65 to 79 with acute or convalescent COVID-19.

The table lists this clone with a few counts. The chain joins TRBV29-1 to TRBJ1-1; D possibly corresponds to TRBD1 (6 bases). Germline V gene data show CDR1 as SQVTM and CDR2 as ANQGSEA. The CDR3 extends over 12 amino acids. The ends were cut back, 6 bases at V and 3 bases at J, with 11 bases in the middle. Here the CDR3 reads CSVQTGYTEAFF. CDR3 nucleotides: TGCAGCGTCCAGACAGGATACACTGAAGCTTTCTTT. Together with reference TRBV29-1 and TRBJ1-1, the CDR3 gives the full variable domain: SAVISQKPSRDICQRGTSLTIQCQVDSQVTMMFWYRQQPGQSLTLIATANQGSEATYESGFVIDKFPISRPNLTFSTLTVSNMSPEDSSIYLCSVQTGYTEAFFGQGTRLTVV.

This clone was seen just once. The genes are TRBV5-4 and TRBJ1-1, with 7 bases matching TRBD1. CDR3 length equals 14 residues. V shed 5 bases, J shed 1 base, and the junction held 5 bases outside the gene matches. The germline V gene encodes CDR1 SGHNT and CDR2 YYREEE (reference sequence). CDR3 in DNA: TGTGCCAGCAGAACCGGGACAGCGAACACTGAAGCTTTCTTT. Translating it yields CASRTGTANTEAFF.

V is TRBV7-2 and J is TRBJ2-7; a possible D gene is TRBD2 (5 bases). V was pared by 2 bases and J by 0 bases, with 11 bases between. This CDR3 is 15 amino acids long. Germline values: CDR1 SGHTA, CDR2 FQGNSA. As DNA, the CDR3 is TGTGCCAGCAGCTTATCTTTTGGACTCTCCTACGAGCAGTACTTC. It specifies CASSLSFGLSYEQYF.

This chain joins TRBV7-9 and TRBJ1-6, with D possibly TRBD1 on 5 matching bases. Deletions cut 5 bases from V and 6 bases from J, with 20 bases between. Germline values: CDR1 SEHNR, CDR2 FQNEAQ (reference sequence). This CDR3 comprises 17 residues. The CDR3 sequence: CASSPGWEASINSPLHF. The CDR3 nucleotides read TGTGCCAGCAGCCCAGGGTGGGAGGCTTCAATTAATTCACCCCTCCACTTT.

V usage is TRBV29-1 and J usage is TRBJ2-7; a weak D match, TRBD2 (6 bases). V lost 2 bases and J 1 base, leaving 12 bases between the germline ends. Germline CDR1 and CDR2: SQVTM and ANQGSEA. CDR3 length equals 14 residues. CDR3 residues: CSVEFGSGSYEQYF. The CDR3 DNA reads TGCAGCGTTGAATTCGGGAGCGGGTCCTACGAGCAGTACTTC.

The chain uses TRBV13 and TRBJ2-3; 8 bases match TRBD1. This CDR3 is 14 amino acids long. CDR1 PRHDT and CDR2 FYEKMQ come from the germline V gene (reference sequence). V lost 5 bases to trimming and J lost 4 bases; unmatched junction nucleotides: 5. CDR3 bases: TGTGCCAGCAGCGCCCGACAGGGGTCAGATACGCAGTATTTT. Translated, it gives CASSARQGSDTQYF.

The rearrangement links TRBV10-1 to TRBJ2-7; 14 nucleotides match TRBD2. In germline, CDR1 is WNHNN, CDR2 SYGVQD (reference sequence). CDR3 length: 16 residues. V was pared by 8 bases and J by 5 bases, with 11 bases of the junction left unmatched. As DNA, the CDR3 is TGCGCCAGCCGCCTTGGACTAGCGGGAGGCCCCGACGAGCAGTACTTC. This sequence encodes CASRLGLAGGPDEQYF.

The chain links TRBV3-1 (or the pseudogene TRBV3-2) to TRBJ1-6, with a tentative D call TRBD1 (5 bases). The germline V gene has CDR1 LGHDT and CDR2 YNNKEL (reference sequence). The CDR3 is 11 amino acids. Trimming cost V 4 bases and J 14 bases, with 9 bases left between them. This CDR3 is CASSPGSALHF. CDR3 nucleotide sequence: TGTGCCAGCAGCCCAGGGTCAGCCCTCCACTTT.

Here the CDR3 DNA reads TGTGCCAGCAGCGTAGGACGGGAGGGCCAAAATGAGCAGTTCTTC. Its protein product is CASSVGREGQNEQFF. V and J are TRBV9 and TRBJ2-1, with 8 bases identical to TRBD2. The CDR3 covers 15 residues. With V trimmed by 0 bases and J by 7 bases, 6 bases remained unmatched. From germline, CDR1 is SGDLS and CDR2 YYNGEE. The variable domain in full, completed from reference TRBV9 and TRBJ2-1, reads DSGVTQTPKHLITATGQRVTLRCSPRSGDLSVYWYQQSLDQGLQFLIQYYNGEERAKGNILERFSAQQFPDLHSELNLSSLELGDSALYFCASSVGREGQNEQFFGPGTRLTVL.

The V and J genes are TRBV6-5 and TRBJ2-3; no firm D call. Germline CDR1 reads MNHEY; CDR2 reads SVGAGI. V lost 2 bases, J lost 5 bases, and 8 bases lay in between. CDR3 size: 13 residues. The CDR3 coding sequence is TGTGCCAGCAGTTACCTCCGACTAGATACGCAGTATTTT. Amino acid sequence: CASSYLRLDTQYF.

The gene calls are TRBV27 and TRBJ1-1; weak D call: TRBD1 (6 bases). The ends were cut back, 5 bases at V and 7 bases at J, with 14 bases in the middle. The length of the CDR3 is 13 residues. Looked up from germline, CDR1 is MNHEY and CDR2 is SMNVEV (reference sequence). The CDR3 nucleotides read TGTGCCAGCAGTGTTGAACAGGGCATTGAAGCTTTCTTT. Translating gives CASSVEQGIEAFF.

This clone has only a few counts. J is TRBJ2-5 and V is TRBV18, with 10 nucleotides matching TRBD2. V trimming: 6 bases; J trimming: 3 bases; junction bases outside the gene matches: 4. This CDR3 contains 14 residues. CDR1 and CDR2 (germline): KGHSH, LQKENI. As DNA, the CDR3 is TGTGCCAGCTCTCATGGACTAGCGGAAGAGACCCAGTACTTC. The encoded protein is CASSHGLAEETQYF.

The CDR3 DNA is TGTGCCAGCAGCCGGCAGGGAGGCTCTAACTATGGCTACACCTTC. This sequence encodes CASSRQGGSNYGYTF. The chain uses TRBV3-1 (or the pseudogene TRBV3-2) and TRBJ1-2; TRBD1 is a possible D gene (5 bases). The V end was cut by 4 bases, the J end by 0 bases, with 12 bases between. The CDR3 has 15 residues. Per the germline V gene, CDR1 is LGHDT and CDR2 is YNNKEL (reference sequence).

A single count supports this clone. The chain uses TRBV7-2 and TRBJ2-7, with 7 nucleotides matching TRBD2. With V trimmed by 3 bases and J by 6 bases, 8 bases remained unmatched. Germline lookup yields CDR1 SGHTA and CDR2 FQGNSA. There are 14 residues in the CDR3. The CDR3 reads CASSLEGRVGEQYF. For the CDR3, the DNA is TGTGCCAGCAGCTTGGAGGGGAGGGTGGGCGAGCAGTACTTC.

CDR3 sequence reads: CASRRGQENSPLHF. The DNA of the CDR3 is TGTGCCAGTAGGCGGGGGCAGGAAAATTCACCCCTCCACTTT. V gene TRBV27 combines with J gene TRBJ1-6; the D gene is possibly TRBD1 (6 bases). The CDR3 runs 14 residues. With 9 bases removed from V and 7 bases from J, the gap between germline ends came to 16 bases. The V gene's germline CDR1 is MNHEY and CDR2 SMNVEV (reference sequence).

The J gene is TRBJ2-2, the V gene TRBV13; D perhaps matches TRBD2 (5 bases). Trimming cost V 5 bases and J 1 base, with 14 bases left between them. CDR1 PRHDT and CDR2 FYEKMQ come from the germline V gene (reference sequence). CDR3 length: 16 amino acids. DNA for the CDR3: TGTGCCAGCAGCCCCCGTGCTAGCCTGAACACCGGGGAGCTGTTTTTT. As protein: CASSPRASLNTGELFF.

This rearrangement joins TRBV27 to TRBJ1-2, with no clear D. Germline loops: CDR1 MNHEY, CDR2 SMNVEV (reference sequence). Trimming pared 3 bases from V and 2 bases from J, leaving 7 bases between. The CDR3 has 13 amino acids. The CDR3: CASSFRVNYGYTF. The CDR3 region has the DNA TGTGCCAGCAGTTTTCGCGTGAACTATGGCTACACCTTC.

The genes are TRBV28 and TRBJ2-7; TRBD1 aligns across 10 bases. Germline CDR1 is MDHEN and CDR2 is SYDVKM. The CDR3 totals 15 residues. V lost 7 bases and J lost 6; bases outside the gene matches: 12. CDR3 protein: CASTHPGQGRREQYF. The CDR3 DNA sequence: TGTGCCAGCACCCACCCGGGACAGGGGCGGCGCGAGCAGTACTTC.

The chain links TRBV5-8 to TRBJ1-2; TRBD1 might be the D (5 bases). Germline V gene lookup returns CDR1 SGHTS and CDR2 YDEGEE. V lost 0 bases, J lost 5 bases, and 11 bases lay in between. The CDR3 totals 14 residues. DNA for the CDR3: TGTGCCAGCAGCTTGGATCAGGGAACTTATGGCTACACCTTC. The encoded protein is CASSLDQGTYGYTF.